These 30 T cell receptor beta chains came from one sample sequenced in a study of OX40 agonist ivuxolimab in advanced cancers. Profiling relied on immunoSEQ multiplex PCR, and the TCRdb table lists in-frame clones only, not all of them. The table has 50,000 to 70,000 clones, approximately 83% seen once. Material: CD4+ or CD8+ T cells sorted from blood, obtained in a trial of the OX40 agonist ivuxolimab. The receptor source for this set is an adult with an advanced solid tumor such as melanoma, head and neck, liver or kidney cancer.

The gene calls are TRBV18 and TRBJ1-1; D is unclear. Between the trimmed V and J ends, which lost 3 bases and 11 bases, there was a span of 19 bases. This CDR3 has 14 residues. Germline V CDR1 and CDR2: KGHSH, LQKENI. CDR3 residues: CASSPPTRTLGAFF. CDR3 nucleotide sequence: TGTGCCAGCTCACCCCCTACGCGTACCCTTGGGGCTTTCTTT. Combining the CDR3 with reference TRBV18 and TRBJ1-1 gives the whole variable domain NAGVMQNPRHLVRRRGQEARLRCSPMKGHSHVYWYRQLPEEGLKFMVYLQKENIIDESGMPKERFSAEFPKEGPSILRIQQVVRGDSAAYFCASSPPTRTLGAFFGQGTRLTVV.

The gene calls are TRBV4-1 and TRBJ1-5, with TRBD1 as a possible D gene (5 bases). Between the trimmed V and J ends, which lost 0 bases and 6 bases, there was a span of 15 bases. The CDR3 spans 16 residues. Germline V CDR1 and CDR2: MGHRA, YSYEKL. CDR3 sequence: CASSQDIGQGIQPQHF. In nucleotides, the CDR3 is TGCGCCAGCAGCCAAGATATCGGGCAGGGAATTCAGCCCCAGCATTTT.

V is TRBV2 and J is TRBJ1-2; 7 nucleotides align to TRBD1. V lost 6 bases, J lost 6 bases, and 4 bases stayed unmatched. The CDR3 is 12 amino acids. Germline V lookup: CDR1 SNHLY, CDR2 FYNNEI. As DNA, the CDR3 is TGTGCCAGCAGCGCAGGGGGAAATGGCTACACCTTC. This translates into CASSAGGNGYTF.

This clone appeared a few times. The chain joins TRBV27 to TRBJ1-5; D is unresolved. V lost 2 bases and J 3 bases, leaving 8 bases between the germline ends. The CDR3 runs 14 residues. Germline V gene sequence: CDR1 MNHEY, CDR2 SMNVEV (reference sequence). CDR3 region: CASSLNAYNQPQHF. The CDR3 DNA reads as TGTGCCAGCAGTTTAAACGCATACAATCAGCCCCAGCATTTT.

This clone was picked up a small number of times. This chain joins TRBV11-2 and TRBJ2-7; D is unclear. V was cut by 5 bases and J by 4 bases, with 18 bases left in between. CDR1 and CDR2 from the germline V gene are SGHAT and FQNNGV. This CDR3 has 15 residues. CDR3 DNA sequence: TGTGCCAGCAGCCTGTGGGGTGATATCCCTTACGAGCAGTACTTC. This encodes CASSLWGDIPYEQYF.

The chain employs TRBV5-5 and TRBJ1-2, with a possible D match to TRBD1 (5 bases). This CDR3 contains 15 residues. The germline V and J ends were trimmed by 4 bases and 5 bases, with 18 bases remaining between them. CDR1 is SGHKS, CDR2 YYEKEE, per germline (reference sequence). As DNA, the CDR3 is TGTGCCAGCAGCCGCCGGGACCTGGTCCTTTATGGCTACACCTTC. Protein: CASSRRDLVLYGYTF.

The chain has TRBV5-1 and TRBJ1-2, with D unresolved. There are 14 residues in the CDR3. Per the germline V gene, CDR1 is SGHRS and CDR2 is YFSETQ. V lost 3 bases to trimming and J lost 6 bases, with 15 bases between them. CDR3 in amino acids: CASSSRAGRDGYTF. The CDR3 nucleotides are TGCGCCAGCAGCTCACGGGCAGGAAGGGATGGCTACACCTTC.

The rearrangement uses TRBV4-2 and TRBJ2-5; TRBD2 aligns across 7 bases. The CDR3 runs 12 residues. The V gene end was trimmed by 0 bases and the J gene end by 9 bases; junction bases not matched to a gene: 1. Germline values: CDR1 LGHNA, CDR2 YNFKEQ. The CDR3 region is CASSQEAGPQYF. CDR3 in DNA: TGTGCCAGCAGCCAAGAAGCGGGGCCCCAGTACTTC.

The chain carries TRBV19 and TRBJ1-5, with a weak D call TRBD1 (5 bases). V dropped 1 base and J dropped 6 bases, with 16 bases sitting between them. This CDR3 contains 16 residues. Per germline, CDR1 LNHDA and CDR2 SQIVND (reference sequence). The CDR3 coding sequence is TGTGCCAGTAGTATAGGGGCAGGGCATCTCGGTCAGCCCCAGCATTTT. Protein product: CASSIGAGHLGQPQHF.

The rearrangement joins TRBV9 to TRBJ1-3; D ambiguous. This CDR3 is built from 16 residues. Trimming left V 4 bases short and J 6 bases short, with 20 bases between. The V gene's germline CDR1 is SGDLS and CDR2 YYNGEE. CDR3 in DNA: TGTGCCAGCAGCTCCACAAACCCCCTAAGGAAAAACACCATATATTTT. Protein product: CASSSTNPLRKNTIYF.

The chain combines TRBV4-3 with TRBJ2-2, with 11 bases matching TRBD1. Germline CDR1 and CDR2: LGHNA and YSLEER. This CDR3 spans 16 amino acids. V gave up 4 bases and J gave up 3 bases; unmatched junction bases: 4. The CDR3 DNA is TGCGCCAGCAGCCCCGGGACAGGGGGGCACACCGGGGAGCTGTTTTTT. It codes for CASSPGTGGHTGELFF.

CDR3: CASSLGGGPGTEAFF. For the CDR3, the DNA is TGTGCCAGCAGCTTAGGTGGGGGGCCAGGGACTGAAGCTTTCTTT. The chain employs TRBV7-6 and TRBJ1-1; D possibly corresponds to TRBD1 (6 bases). The CDR3 runs 15 residues. The V end lost 1 base, the J end lost 5 bases, and 14 bases lay between the germline ends. Germline V gives CDR1 SGHVS, CDR2 FNYEAQ. Filled out from reference TRBV7-6 and TRBJ1-1, the complete variable domain reads GAGVSQSPRYKVTKRGQDVALRCDPISGHVSLYWYRQALGQGPEFLTYFNYEAQQDKSGLPNDRFSAERPEGSISTLTIQRTEQRDSAMYRCASSLGGGPGTEAFFGQGTRLTVV.

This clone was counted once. This CDR3 is CASSVTFLYEQYF. The CDR3, as DNA: TGTGCCAGTAGTGTGACCTTCCTTTACGAGCAGTACTTC. The chain combines TRBV19 with TRBJ2-7, with D unclear. From germline, CDR1 is LNHDA and CDR2 SQIVND (reference sequence). This CDR3 spans 13 amino acids. The ends were cut back, 5 bases at V and 4 bases at J, with 12 bases in the middle. Full variable domain (remainder filled in from reference TRBV19 and TRBJ2-7): DGGITQSPKYLFRKEGQNVTLSCEQNLNHDAMYWYRQDPGQGLRLIYYSQIVNDFQKGDIAEGYSVSREKKESFPLTVTSAQKNPTAFYLCASSVTFLYEQYFGPGTRLTVT.

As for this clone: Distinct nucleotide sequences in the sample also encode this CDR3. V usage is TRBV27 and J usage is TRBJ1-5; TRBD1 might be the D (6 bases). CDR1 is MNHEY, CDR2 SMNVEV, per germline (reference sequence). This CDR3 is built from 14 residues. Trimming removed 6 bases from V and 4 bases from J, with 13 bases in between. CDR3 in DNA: TGTGCCAGCAGCCTGAGGGGGTCTAATCAGCCCCAGCATTTT. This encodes CASSLRGSNQPQHF.

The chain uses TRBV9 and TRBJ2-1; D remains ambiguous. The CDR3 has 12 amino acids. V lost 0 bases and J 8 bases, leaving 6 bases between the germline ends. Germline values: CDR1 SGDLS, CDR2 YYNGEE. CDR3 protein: CASSVGADEQFF. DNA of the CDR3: TGTGCCAGCAGCGTAGGGGCAGATGAGCAGTTCTTC.

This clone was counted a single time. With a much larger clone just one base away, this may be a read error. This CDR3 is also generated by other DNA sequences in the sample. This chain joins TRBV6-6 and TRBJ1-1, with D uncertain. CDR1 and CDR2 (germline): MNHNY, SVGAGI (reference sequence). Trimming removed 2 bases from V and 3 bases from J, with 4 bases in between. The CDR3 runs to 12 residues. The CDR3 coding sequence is TGTGCCAGCAGTTACGGAGACACTGAAGCTTTCTTT. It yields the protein CASSYGDTEAFF.

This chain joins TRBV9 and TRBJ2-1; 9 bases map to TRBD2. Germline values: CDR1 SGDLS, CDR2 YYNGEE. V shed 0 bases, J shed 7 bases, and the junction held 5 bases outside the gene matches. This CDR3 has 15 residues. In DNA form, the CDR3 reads TGTGCCAGCAGCGTAGGCGGGGGGGCCGTGAATGAGCAGTTCTTC. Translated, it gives CASSVGGGAVNEQFF.

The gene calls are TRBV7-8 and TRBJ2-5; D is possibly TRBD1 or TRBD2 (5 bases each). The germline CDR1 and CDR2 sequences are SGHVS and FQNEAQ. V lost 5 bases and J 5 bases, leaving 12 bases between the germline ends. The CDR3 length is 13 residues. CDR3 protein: CASSLRDGETQYF. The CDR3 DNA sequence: TGTGCCAGCAGCCTCAGGGACGGGGAGACCCAGTACTTC.

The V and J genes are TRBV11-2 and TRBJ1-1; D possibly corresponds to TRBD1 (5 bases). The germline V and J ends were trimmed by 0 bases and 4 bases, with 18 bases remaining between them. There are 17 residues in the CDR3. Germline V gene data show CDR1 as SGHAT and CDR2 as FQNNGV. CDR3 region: CASSLDPSREEFTEAFF. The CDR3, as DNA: TGTGCCAGCAGCTTAGATCCCTCCAGGGAGGAATTCACTGAAGCTTTCTTT.

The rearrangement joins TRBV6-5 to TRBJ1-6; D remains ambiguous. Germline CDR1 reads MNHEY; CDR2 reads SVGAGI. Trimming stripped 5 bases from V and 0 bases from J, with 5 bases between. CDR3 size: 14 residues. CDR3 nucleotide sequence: TGTGCCAGCAGTCGAATCTCCTATAATTCACCCCTCCACTTT. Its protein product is CASSRISYNSPLHF.

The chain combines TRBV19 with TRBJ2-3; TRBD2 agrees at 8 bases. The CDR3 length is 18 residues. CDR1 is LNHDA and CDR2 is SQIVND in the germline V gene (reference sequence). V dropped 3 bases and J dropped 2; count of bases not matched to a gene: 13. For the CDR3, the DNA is TGTGCCAGTAGTATCCCGCCGGGGGGGACCCCTTTCACAGATACGCAGTATTTT. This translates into CASSIPPGGTPFTDTQYF. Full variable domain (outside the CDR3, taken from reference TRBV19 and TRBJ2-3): DGGITQSPKYLFRKEGQNVTLSCEQNLNHDAMYWYRQDPGQGLRLIYYSQIVNDFQKGDIAEGYSVSREKKESFPLTVTSAQKNPTAFYLCASSIPPGGTPFTDTQYFGPGTRLTVL.

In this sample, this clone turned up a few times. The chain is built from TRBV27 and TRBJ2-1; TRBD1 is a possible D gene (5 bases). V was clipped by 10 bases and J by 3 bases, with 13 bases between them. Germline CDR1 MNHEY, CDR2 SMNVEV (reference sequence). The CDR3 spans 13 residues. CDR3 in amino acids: CAIKKDNYNEQFF. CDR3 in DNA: TGTGCCATCAAAAAGGACAACTACAATGAGCAGTTCTTC.

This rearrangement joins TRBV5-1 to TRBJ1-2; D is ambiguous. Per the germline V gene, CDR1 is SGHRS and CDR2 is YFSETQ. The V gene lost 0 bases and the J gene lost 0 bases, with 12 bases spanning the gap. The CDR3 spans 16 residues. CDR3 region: CASSLEGLGTNYGYTF. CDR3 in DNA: TGCGCCAGCAGCTTGGAAGGGTTAGGAACTAACTATGGCTACACCTTC.

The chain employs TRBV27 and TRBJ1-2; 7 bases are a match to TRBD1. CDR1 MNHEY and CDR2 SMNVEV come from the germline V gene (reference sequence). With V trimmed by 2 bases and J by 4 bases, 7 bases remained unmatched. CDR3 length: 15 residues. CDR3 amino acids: CASSLEGQRFYGYTF. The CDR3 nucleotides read TGTGCCAGCAGTTTAGAGGGACAGCGTTTCTATGGCTACACCTTC.

For the CDR3, the DNA is TGTGCCAGCTCACCAAATCTGCGGGGAAGCAATCAGCCCCAGCATTTT. Protein: CASSPNLRGSNQPQHF. The chain joins TRBV18 to TRBJ1-5; D is unresolved. The V gene's germline CDR1 is KGHSH and CDR2 LQKENI. Trimming removed 2 bases from V and 1 base from J, with 12 bases in between. CDR3 length: 16 amino acids.

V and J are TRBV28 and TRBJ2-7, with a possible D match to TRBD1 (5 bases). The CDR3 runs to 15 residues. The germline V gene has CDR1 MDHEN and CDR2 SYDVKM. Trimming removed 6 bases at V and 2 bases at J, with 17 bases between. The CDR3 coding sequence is TGTGCCAGCAGCCCTATCCCCGACAGAGCCTACGAGCAGTACTTC. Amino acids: CASSPIPDRAYEQYF.

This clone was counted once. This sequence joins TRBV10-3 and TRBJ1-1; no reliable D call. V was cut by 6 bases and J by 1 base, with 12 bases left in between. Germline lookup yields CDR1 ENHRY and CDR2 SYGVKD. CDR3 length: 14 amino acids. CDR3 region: CAIRGAGENTEAFF. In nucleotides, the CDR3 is TGTGCCATCAGGGGAGCGGGAGAGAACACTGAAGCTTTCTTT.

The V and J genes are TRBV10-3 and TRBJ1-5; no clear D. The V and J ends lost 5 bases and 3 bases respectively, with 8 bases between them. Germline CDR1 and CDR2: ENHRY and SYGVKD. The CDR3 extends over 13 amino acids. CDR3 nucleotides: TGTGCCATCAGTCGAGATAACAATCAGCCCCAGCATTTT. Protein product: CAISRDNNQPQHF.

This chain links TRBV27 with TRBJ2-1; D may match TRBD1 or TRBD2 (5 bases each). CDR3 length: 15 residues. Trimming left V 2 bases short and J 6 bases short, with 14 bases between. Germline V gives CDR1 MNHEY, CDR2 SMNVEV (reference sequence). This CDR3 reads CASSLGRGPPNEQFF. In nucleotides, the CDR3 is TGTGCCAGCAGTTTAGGCCGGGGACCCCCCAATGAGCAGTTCTTC.

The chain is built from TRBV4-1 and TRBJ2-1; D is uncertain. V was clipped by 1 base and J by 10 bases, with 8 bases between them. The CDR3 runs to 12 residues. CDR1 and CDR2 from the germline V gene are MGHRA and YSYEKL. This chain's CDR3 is CASSQGPGEQFF. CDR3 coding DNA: TGCGCCAGCAGCCAAGGACCGGGCGAGCAGTTCTTC.